This T cell receptor (beta chain) originates from a study of T cell clones after liver transplantation. Study-wide points: A significant post-transplant drop in circulating graft-donor-reactive CD4 TCRbeta sequences occurred in most of the 8 subjects. Post-transplant time points were not standardized, so conclusions are preliminary.

In the case of this clone: The antigen is not known.

Clones were read by immunoSEQ multiplex PCR, and TCRdb kept only the in-frame ones, dropping some. This sample yields roughly 19,000 clones, of which roughly 74% are seen a single time; 30% to 45% belongs to the top ten. Trimming took 5 bases from V and 4 from J, leaving 9 bases between them. Germline CDR1 SEHNR, CDR2 FQNEAQ (reference sequence). This CDR3 has 13 amino acids. The chain employs TRBV7-9 and TRBJ1-5, with D unclear. Sample: CD8+ T cells from blood, taken roughly 55 months after liver transplant. This clonotype was sampled from a human patient who received a liver transplant. The graft donor may be the source of some T cells. CDR3 nucleotides: TGTGCCAGCAGCGTGGGGTTGAATCAGCCCCAGCATTTT. This encodes CASSVGLNQPQHF.